Presented here are 14 T cell receptor beta chains from one specimen sequenced in a study of CD8+CD57+ T cells in acquired aplastic anemia. Genomic DNA, the template, was used for profiling of the TCR beta VDJ and CDR3. TCRdb itself ran the reads through MiXCR, one entry per CDR3 protein. The sample has around 51,000 distinct CDR3 sequences; around 70% are singletons. Material: sorted CD4+, CD8+, or CD8+CD57+ T cells (not recorded which) from PBMCs. The source of these receptors is a human donor in good health, serving as a control.

Worth noting for this clonotype: Relative to the germline gene, one junction end is altered; a read error may explain this. The chain recombines TRBV7-8 with TRBJ1-1; D perhaps matches TRBD1 (6 bases). From germline, CDR1 is SGHVS and CDR2 FQNEAQ. The CDR3 has 16 amino acids. CDR3 nucleotide sequence: TGTGCCAGCAGCTTAGCGGAAGACAGGCCTGAAGGGGAAGCTCTCTTT. Translated: CASSLAEDRPEGEALF.

This chain links TRBV25-1 with TRBJ1-6, with D maybe TRBD1 (6 bases). The germline V gene has CDR1 MGHDK and CDR2 SYGVNS. Trimming removed 2 bases at V and 5 bases at J, with 16 bases between. CDR3 length equals 17 residues. CDR3 region: CASSERGGGVNNSPLHF. The CDR3 coding sequence is TGTGCCAGCAGTGAAAGAGGAGGGGGTGTCAATAATTCACCCCTCCACTTT.

This clonotype occurred once. The chain carries TRBV25-1 and TRBJ1-1; D not certain. V was cut by 6 bases and J by 8 bases, with 16 bases left in between. Germline V CDR1 and CDR2: MGHDK, SYGVNS. The CDR3 sequence is 13 residues long. As DNA, the CDR3 is TGTGCCAGCAGCCCAGACATGGGCGGGGAAGCTTTCTTT. Translation: CASSPDMGGEAFF.

The CDR3 loop is CSVGTGWDEKLFF. DNA for the CDR3: TGCAGCGTCGGGACAGGGTGGGATGAAAAACTGTTTTTT. V is TRBV29-1 and J is TRBJ1-4; 9 bases match TRBD1. The CDR3 length is 13 residues. Per germline, CDR1 SQVTM and CDR2 ANQGSEA. V lost 6 bases, J lost 6 bases, and 5 bases stayed unmatched.

The chain carries TRBV15 and TRBJ2-3; no clear D. The germline CDR1 and CDR2 sequences are LNHNV and YYDKDF (reference sequence). Trimming took off 4 bases at V and 4 bases at J, with 0 bases between the two ends. The CDR3 is made up of 10 amino acids. Here the CDR3 DNA reads TGTGCCACCAGCACAGATACGCAGTATTTT. Its translation is CATSTDTQYF.

The chain combines TRBV25-1 with TRBJ1-1; 9 nucleotides align to TRBD1. The CDR3 covers 16 residues. Germline trimming cut 2 bases from V and 3 bases from J; bases unmatched to any gene: 7. Germline-derived CDR1 and CDR2 are MGHDK and SYGVNS. The CDR3 loop is CASSEEGRTGDTEAFF. The DNA for the CDR3 is TGTGCCAGCAGTGAAGAGGGAAGGACAGGGGACACTGAAGCTTTCTTT.

The V gene is TRBV20-1, the J gene TRBJ2-7; D ambiguous. Trimming removed 2 bases at V and 7 bases at J, with 6 bases between. Germline CDR1 DFQATT, CDR2 SNEGSKA (reference sequence). The CDR3 length is 10 residues. CDR3 sequence (DNA): TGCAGTGCTAGATCGACAGAGCAGTACTTC. It encodes CSARSTEQYF.

On this clonotype: A clone one base away is much larger, so this may be a read error. The chain has TRBV9 and TRBJ2-3; D is ambiguous. The length of the CDR3 is 11 residues. The V end was cut by 3 bases, the J end by 4 bases, with 3 bases between. Germline loops: CDR1 SGDLS, CDR2 YYNGEE. Here the CDR3 reads CASSASDTQYF. CDR3 DNA sequence: TGTGCCAGCAGCGCCTCAGATACGCAGTATTTT.

Worth noting for this clonotype: At one end the junction does not follow the germline gene, possibly because of a read error. The chain recombines TRBV7-7 with TRBJ1-3; the match to TRBD1 covers 7 bases. Germline V gene lookup returns CDR1 SSHAT and CDR2 FNYEAQ (reference sequence). The CDR3 totals 13 residues. This chain's CDR3 is CASSKDRGNTIYF. DNA for the CDR3: TGTGCTAGCAGCAAGGACAGGGGAAACACCATATATTTT.

The CDR3 DNA reads TGTGCCAGCAGTGAAAGTTACGTACCCTACGAGCAGTACTTC. Its protein product is CASSESYVPYEQYF. This chain links TRBV25-1 with TRBJ2-7, with unresolved D. The CDR3 has 14 residues. Germline V gives CDR1 MGHDK, CDR2 SYGVNS. Trimming removed 2 bases at V and 2 bases at J, with 10 bases between.

V usage is TRBV29-1 and J usage is TRBJ2-7, with D possibly matching TRBD2 (6 bases). Germline V gene lookup returns CDR1 SQVTM and CDR2 ANQGSEA. Deletions cut 0 bases from V and 3 bases from J, with 6 bases between. The length of the CDR3 is 12 residues. The CDR3 DNA reads TGCAGCGTTGAAGAGCGGGGCTACGAGCAGTACTTC. Translated: CSVEERGYEQYF.

This clonotype has at least ten counts. The V gene is TRBV30, the J gene TRBJ1-2; 10 bases align to TRBD1. CDR1 and CDR2 (germline): GTSNPN, SVGIG (reference sequence). V dropped 1 base and J dropped 7; count of bases not matched to a gene: 6. The CDR3 is 14 amino acids. CDR3 DNA: TGTGCCTGGAGTGGGGACAGGGGCGCGTCTGGCTACACCTTC. This encodes CAWSGDRGASGYTF.

This clonotype was picked up a small number of times. The J gene is TRBJ1-2, the V gene TRBV20-1; D is ambiguous. Germline V lookup: CDR1 DFQATT, CDR2 SNEGSKA (reference sequence). The CDR3 has 11 amino acids. Trimming cost V 8 bases and J 4 bases, with 11 bases left between them. CDR3 region: CSLTEVYGYTF. The DNA for the CDR3 is TGCAGTTTGACTGAGGTCTATGGCTACACCTTC.

About this clonotype itself: Given the absence of the conserved phenylalanine or tryptophan at the CDR3 end, a read error is likely. The rearrangement joins TRBV20-1 to TRBJ2-7; the D call may be TRBD1 or TRBD2 (5 bases each). Trimming removed 5 bases from V and 5 bases from J, with 13 bases in between. Per the germline V gene, CDR1 is DFQATT and CDR2 is SNEGSKA (reference sequence). The CDR3 is 12 residues long. The CDR3, as DNA: TGCAGTGCTGCATCAGGGAGCCACGAGCAGTACCTC. Translating gives CSAASGSHEQYL.